In its sample, the clone carrying this T cell receptor beta chain was seen a few times. V lost 3 bases to trimming and J lost 1 base; unmatched junction nucleotides: 3. The CDR3 sequence is 15 residues long. CDR1 and CDR2 (germline): LNHDA, SQIVND (reference sequence). A single record per CDR3 protein comes from TCRdb applying MiXCR to the 5' RACE reads. The sample records 250,000 to 350,000 distinct CDR3 sequences, approximately 14% being singletons. The entry originates in a study of T-cell memory formation after mild COVID-19. The sequencing input was PBMCs or a T cell subset sorted from them (not recorded which). The chain couples TRBV19 to TRBJ2-1; TRBD1 aligns across 7 bases. The sequence was collected from a man aged 18 to 29 who had mild COVID-19 (a few samples of this study predate the infection). Cell type and time point are not known. CDR3 in DNA: TGTGCCAGTAGTATCGACAGGGATTCCTACAATGAGCAGTTCTTC. Translating it yields CASSIDRDSYNEQFF. Drawing the rest from reference TRBV19 and TRBJ2-1, the complete variable domain is DGGITQSPKYLFRKEGQNVTLSCEQNLNHDAMYWYRQDPGQGLRLIYYSQIVNDFQKGDIAEGYSVSREKKESFPLTVTSAQKNPTAFYLCASSIDRDSYNEQFFGPGTRLTVL.